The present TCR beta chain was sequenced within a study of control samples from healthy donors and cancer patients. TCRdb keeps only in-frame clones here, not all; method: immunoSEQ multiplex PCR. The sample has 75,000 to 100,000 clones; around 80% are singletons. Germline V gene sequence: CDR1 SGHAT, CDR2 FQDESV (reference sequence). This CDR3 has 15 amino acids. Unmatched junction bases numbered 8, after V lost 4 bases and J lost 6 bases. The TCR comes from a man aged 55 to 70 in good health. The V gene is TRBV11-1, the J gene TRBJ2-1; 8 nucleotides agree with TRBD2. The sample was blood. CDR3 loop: CASSSGTRPTNEQFF. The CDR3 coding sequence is TGTGCCAGCAGCTCGGGGACTAGGCCCACCAATGAGCAGTTCTTC.